Detailed here is one T cell receptor (beta chain). Its antigen target is currently unknown. At one end the junction does not follow the germline gene, possibly because of a read error. The germline V gene sets CDR1 to MNHEY and CDR2 to SVGEGT. Including the terminal cysteine and phenylalanine, the CDR3 comprises 16 residues. Only CDR3 DNA remains: 48 bases, in frame from the first base. The receptor library was made with multiplex PCR. For sequencing, an Illumina HiSeq 4000 was employed. CDR3 regions were amplified by Arm-PCR with iRepertoire HTBI primers to construct TCR beta libraries. Gel purification was performed on PCR products prior to sequencing. The authors processed their data as follows. Across samples, around 62 TRBV and 13 to 15 TRBJ segments were identified and used for gene usage analysis of CDR3 amino acid clonotypes. COPE and FqMerger were used to merge filtered high-quality paired reads into contigs. BLAST was used to align contigs to IMGT TRBV, TRBD and TRBJ reference genes, and CDR3 was defined according to IMGT. Highly expanded clones were defined as clonotypes with a frequency above 0.1%. Shannon entropy was used to measure repertoire diversity, and the Gini coefficient was used to measure V-J evenness. Public clonotypes were defined as clonotypes shared by more than one individual. The public reads were quality trimmed at Q25 with fastp and then assembled into clones with MiXCR by TCRdb, keeping productive beta chains. Rows with one shared CDR3 protein collapse into an entry with the most common genes and DNA. It is TCRdb's table, rather than the study itself, that gives the V and J calls and clone size. For this sample there are roughly 450,000 distinct CDR3 sequences; about 20% appear just once. The ten largest clones add up to 13% of the sample.

This entry comes from a study of regulatory T cells in long-lasting Graves disease (dated by TCRdb to the early 2020s). Turning to the overall study: Persistent Graves' disease was defined as persistently positive TSH receptor autoantibodies together with antithyroid drug treatment for over 5 years. Patients with persistent Graves' disease were compared with patients with newly diagnosed Graves' disease using TCR sequencing and RNA sequencing of peripheral blood. The study took place in China and was registered as a clinical trial. A total of roughly 35 samples underwent TCR sequencing: about 13 from persistent and about 20 from newly diagnosed Graves' disease patients. On average, persistent Graves' disease patients in the clinical cohort had been on antithyroid drugs for about 10.3 years.

Study-wide conclusions, independent of this receptor: Sequencing and analysis were restricted to the TCR beta chain. Only peripheral blood was studied, because thyroid tissue, the primary lesion, was inaccessible. Preferential use of TRBV28, TRBJ1-2 and TRBJ2-5 was observed in persistent disease, whereas TRBV20-1 and TRBJ2-1 were favored in newly diagnosed disease. Lower TCR Shannon entropy and fewer highly expanded clones were observed in persistent Graves' disease patients than in newly diagnosed patients, which suggested clonal expansion. Patients with persistent disease shared more public clonotypes (about 3,000) than newly diagnosed patients did (approximately 970). The small sample size was acknowledged by the authors as a limitation that may reduce accuracy.

The sample's time point label, in plain terms: persistent/refractory GD, antithyroid drugs over 5 years with positive TRAb. RNA was extracted from PBMCs in TRIzol for both TCR sequencing and RNA sequencing. The diagnosis of Graves' disease was made according to American Thyroid Association guidelines. Patients were recruited from an endocrinology department in Xi'an, China. Each patient gave about 8.1 milliliters of peripheral blood, collected in an EDTA anticoagulant tube. Ficoll Paque Plus density gradient separation was used to isolate PBMCs, and no further T cell sorting was performed. RNA quality was checked with an Agilent 2100 Bioanalyzer and agarose gel, and concentration with a NanoDrop 2000.

This specimen was peripheral blood mononuclear cells (PBMCs), taken when the disease was refractory, from a patient treated with antithyroid drugs. This receptor was obtained from a female donor with Graves disease. The receptor chain draws on TRBV6-2 or TRBV6-3 and TRBJ2-7; the D segment may tentatively be TRBD1 or TRBD2, each giving 5 matched bases. The encoded CDR3 is CASSYSGARHEYEQHF. The sequenced DNA: TGTGCCAGCAGTTACTCCGGGGCCCGGCATGAGTACGAGCAGCACTTC.